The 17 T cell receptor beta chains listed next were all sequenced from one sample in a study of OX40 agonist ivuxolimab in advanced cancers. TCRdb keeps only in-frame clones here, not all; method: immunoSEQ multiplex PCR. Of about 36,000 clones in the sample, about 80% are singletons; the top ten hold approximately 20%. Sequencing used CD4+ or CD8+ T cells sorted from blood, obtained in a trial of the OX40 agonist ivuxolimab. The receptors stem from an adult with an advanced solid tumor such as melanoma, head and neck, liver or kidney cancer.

In nucleotides, the CDR3 is TGTGCCAGCAGCTTTATTGGACAGGGTGGTGGCTACACCTTC. Amino acid sequence: CASSFIGQGGGYTF. The V and J genes are TRBV5-4 and TRBJ1-2; 8 bases are a match to TRBD1. The germline V gene has CDR1 SGHNT and CDR2 YYREEE (reference sequence). This CDR3 has 14 amino acids. V shed 2 bases and J 7 bases; nucleotides not matched to a gene: 7.

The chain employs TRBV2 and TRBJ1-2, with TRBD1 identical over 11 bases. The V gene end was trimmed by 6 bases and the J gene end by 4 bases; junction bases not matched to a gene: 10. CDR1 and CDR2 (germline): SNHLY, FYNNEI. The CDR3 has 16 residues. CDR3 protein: CASRLDRGQIGYGYTF. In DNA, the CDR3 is TGTGCCAGCAGGTTGGACAGGGGGCAGATTGGCTATGGCTACACCTTC.

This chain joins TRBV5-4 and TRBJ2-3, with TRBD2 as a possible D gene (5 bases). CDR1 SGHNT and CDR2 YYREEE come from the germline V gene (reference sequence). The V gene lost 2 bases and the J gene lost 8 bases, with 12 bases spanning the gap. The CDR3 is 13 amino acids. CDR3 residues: CASSFASLGTQYF. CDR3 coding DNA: TGTGCCAGCAGCTTCGCTAGCCTCGGTACGCAGTATTTT.

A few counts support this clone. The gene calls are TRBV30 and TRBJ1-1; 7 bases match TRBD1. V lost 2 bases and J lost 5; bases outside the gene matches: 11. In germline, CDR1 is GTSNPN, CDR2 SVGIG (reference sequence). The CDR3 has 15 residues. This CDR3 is CAWSRSWRGPTEAFF. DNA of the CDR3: TGTGCCTGGAGTCGGTCCTGGAGGGGGCCAACTGAAGCTTTCTTT.

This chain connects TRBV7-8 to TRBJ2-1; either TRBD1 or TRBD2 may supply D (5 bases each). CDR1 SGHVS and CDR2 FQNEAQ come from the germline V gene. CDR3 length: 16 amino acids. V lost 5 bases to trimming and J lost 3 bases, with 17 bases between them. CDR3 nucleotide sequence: TGTGCCAGCAGCCTAAGGGACGGAGCGCTCTACAATGAGCAGTTCTTC. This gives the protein CASSLRDGALYNEQFF. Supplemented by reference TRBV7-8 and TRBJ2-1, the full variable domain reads GAGVSQSPRYKVAKRGQDVALRCDPISGHVSLFWYQQALGQGPEFLTYFQNEAQLDKSGLPSDRFFAERPEGSVSTLKIQRTQQEDSAVYLCASSLRDGALYNEQFFGPGTRLTVL.

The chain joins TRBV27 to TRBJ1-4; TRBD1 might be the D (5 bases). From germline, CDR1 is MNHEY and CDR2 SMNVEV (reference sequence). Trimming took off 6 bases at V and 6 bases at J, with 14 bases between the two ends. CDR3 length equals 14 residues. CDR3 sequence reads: CASSPLGGDEKLFF. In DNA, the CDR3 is TGTGCCAGCAGCCCCCTGGGGGGAGATGAAAAACTGTTTTTT.

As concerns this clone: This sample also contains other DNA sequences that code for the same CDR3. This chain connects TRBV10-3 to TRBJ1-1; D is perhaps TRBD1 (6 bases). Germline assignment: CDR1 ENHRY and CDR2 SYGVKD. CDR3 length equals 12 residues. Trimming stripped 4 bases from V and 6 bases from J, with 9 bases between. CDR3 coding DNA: TGTGCCATCAGTGGCAGGGGCGCTGAAGCTTTCTTT. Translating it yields CAISGRGAEAFF.

CDR3 bases: TGCGCCAGCAGCCAGGAGGCCTACTACAATGAGCAGTTCTTC. Translated, it gives CASSQEAYYNEQFF. The chain carries TRBV4-1 and TRBJ2-1; tentatively, D is TRBD2 (5 bases). The CDR3 loop spans 14 amino acids. CDR1 is MGHRA and CDR2 is YSYEKL in the germline V gene. The germline V and J ends were trimmed by 3 bases and 3 bases, with 9 bases remaining between them.

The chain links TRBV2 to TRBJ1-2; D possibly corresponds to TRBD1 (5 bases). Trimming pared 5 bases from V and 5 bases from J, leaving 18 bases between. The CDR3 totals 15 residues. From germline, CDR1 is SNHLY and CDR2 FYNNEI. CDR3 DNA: TGTGCCAGCAGTCCGGAGACAGTCGCCAAGTATGGCTACACCTTC. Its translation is CASSPETVAKYGYTF. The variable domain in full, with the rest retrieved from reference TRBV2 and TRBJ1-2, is EPEVTQTPSHQVTQMGQEVILRCVPISNHLYFYWYRQILGQKVEFLVSFYNNEISEKSEIFDDQFSVERPDGSNFTLKIRSTKLEDSAMYFCASSPETVAKYGYTFGSGTRLTVV.

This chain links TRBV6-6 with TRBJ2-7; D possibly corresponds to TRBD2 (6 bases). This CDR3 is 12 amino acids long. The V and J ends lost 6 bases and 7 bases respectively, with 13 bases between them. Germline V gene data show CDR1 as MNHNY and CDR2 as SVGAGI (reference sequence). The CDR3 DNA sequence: TGTGCCAGCAGCTGGGACTTGGAGGAGCAGTACTTC. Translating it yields CASSWDLEEQYF.

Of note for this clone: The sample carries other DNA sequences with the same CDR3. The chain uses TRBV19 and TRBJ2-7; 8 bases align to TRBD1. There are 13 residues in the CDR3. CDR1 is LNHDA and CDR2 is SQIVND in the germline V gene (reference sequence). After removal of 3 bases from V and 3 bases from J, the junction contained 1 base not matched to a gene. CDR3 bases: TGTGCCAGTAGTATCGGACAGGGCTACGAGCAGTACTTC. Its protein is CASSIGQGYEQYF.

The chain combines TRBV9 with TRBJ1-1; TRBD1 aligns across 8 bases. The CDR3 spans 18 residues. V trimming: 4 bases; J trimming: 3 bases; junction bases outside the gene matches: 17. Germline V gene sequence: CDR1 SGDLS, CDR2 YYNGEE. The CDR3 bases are TGTGCCAGCAGCTCCCGGACAGGGAGCCACTTAAGGGACACTGAAGCTTTCTTT. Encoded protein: CASSSRTGSHLRDTEAFF.

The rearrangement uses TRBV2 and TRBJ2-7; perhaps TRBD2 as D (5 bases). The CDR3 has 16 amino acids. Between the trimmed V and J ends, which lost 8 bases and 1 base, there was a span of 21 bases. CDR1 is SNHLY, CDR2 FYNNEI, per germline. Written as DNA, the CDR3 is TGTGCCAGCCTGCCCGGAGCGGCGAGCCCTTCCTACGAGCAGTACTTC. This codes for CASLPGAASPSYEQYF.

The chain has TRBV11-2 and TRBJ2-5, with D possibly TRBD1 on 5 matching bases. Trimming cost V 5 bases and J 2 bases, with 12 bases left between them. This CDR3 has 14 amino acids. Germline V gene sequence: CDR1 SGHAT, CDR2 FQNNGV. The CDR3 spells CASSRPGIQETQYF. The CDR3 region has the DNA TGTGCCAGCAGCCGGCCAGGGATACAAGAGACCCAGTACTTC.

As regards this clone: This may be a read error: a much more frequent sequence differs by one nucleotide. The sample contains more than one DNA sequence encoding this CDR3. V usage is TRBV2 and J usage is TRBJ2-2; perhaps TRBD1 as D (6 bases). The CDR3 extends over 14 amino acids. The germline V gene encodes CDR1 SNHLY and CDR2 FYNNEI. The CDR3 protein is CASSEGAYTGELFF. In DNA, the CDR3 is TGTGCCAGCAGTGAGGGGGCGTACACCGGAGAGCTGTTTTTT.

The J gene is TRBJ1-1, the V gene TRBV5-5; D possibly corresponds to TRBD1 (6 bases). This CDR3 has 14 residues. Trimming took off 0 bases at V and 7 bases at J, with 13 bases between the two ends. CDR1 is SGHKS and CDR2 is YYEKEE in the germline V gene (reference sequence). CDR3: CASSLDREYDEAFF. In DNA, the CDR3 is TGTGCCAGCAGCTTGGACAGGGAGTATGATGAAGCTTTCTTT. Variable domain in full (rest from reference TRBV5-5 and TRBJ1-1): DAGVTQSPTHLIKTRGQQVTLRCSPISGHKSVSWYQQVLGQGPQFIFQYYEKEERGRGNFPDRFSARQFPNYSSELNVNALLLGDSALYLCASSLDREYDEAFFGQGTRLTVV.

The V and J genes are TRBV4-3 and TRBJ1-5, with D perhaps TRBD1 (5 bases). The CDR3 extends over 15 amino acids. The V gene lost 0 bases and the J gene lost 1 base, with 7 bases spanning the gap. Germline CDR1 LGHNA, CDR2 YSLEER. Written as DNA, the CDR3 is TGCGCCAGCAGCCAAGACCGGGACAGCAATCAGCCCCAGCATTTT. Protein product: CASSQDRDSNQPQHF.